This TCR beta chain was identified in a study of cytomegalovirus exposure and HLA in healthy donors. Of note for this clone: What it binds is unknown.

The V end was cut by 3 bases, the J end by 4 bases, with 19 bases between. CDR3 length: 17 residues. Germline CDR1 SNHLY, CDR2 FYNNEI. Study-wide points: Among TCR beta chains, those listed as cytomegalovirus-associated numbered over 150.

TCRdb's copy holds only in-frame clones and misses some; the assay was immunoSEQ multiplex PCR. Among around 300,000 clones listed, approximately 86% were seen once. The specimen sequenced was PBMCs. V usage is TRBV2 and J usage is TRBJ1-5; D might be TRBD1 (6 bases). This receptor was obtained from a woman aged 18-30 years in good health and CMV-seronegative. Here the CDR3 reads CASSDVDRTMQNQPQHF. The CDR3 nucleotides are TGTGCCAGCAGTGACGTGGACAGAACCATGCAAAATCAGCCCCAGCATTTT.